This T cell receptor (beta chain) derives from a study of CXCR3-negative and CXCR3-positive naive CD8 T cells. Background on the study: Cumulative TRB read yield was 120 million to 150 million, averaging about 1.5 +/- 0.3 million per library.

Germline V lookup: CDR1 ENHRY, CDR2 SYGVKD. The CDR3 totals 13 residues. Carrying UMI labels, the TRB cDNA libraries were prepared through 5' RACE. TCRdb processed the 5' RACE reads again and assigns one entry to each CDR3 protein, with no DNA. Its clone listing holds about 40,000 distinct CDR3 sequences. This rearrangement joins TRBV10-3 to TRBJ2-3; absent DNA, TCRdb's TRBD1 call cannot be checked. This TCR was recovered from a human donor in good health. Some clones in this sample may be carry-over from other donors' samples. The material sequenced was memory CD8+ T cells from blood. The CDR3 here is CAISLQGGDTQYF.